These 10 T cell receptor beta chains came from one sample sequenced in a study of blood T cell repertoires in COVID-19. Produced via immunoSEQ multiplex PCR; TCRdb's table is partial and in-frame only. The sample shows fewer than 500,000 clones, roughly 89% of them seen only once. The material sequenced was peripheral blood. All receptors derive from a woman in her 30s with acute or convalescent COVID-19.

This sequence joins TRBV4-2 and TRBJ2-7; D is unresolved. Trimming removed 0 bases at V and 2 bases at J, with 11 bases between. Looked up from germline, CDR1 is LGHNA and CDR2 is YNFKEQ. This CDR3 contains 15 residues. For the CDR3, the DNA is TGTGCCAGCAGCCAAGATTATACCAACACCTACGAGCAGTACTTC. Its protein is CASSQDYTNTYEQYF.

The rearrangement uses TRBV5-1 and TRBJ2-1; the match to TRBD1 covers 10 bases. After removal of 0 bases from V and 9 bases from J, the junction contained 3 bases not matched to a gene. CDR1 and CDR2 from the germline V gene are SGHRS and YFSETQ. The CDR3 contains 14 residues. The CDR3 loop reads CASSLGGTGAEQFF. Here the CDR3 DNA reads TGCGCCAGCAGCTTGGGAGGGACAGGGGCTGAGCAGTTCTTC.

The genes are TRBV3-1 (or the pseudogene TRBV3-2) and TRBJ1-1; D may be TRBD1 (5 bases). CDR1 is LGHDT and CDR2 is YNNKEL in the germline V gene (reference sequence). Trimming took off 6 bases at V and 9 bases at J, with 14 bases between the two ends. The CDR3 is 12 residues long. The CDR3 sequence is CASRKELGQAFF. The CDR3 DNA is TGTGCCAGCAGAAAGGAATTGGGGCAAGCTTTCTTT.

Worth noting for this clone: The identical CDR3 is also encoded by other nucleotide sequences in the sample. The gene calls are TRBV19 and TRBJ2-7, with TRBD1 as a possible D gene (6 bases). With 3 bases removed from V and 2 bases from J, the gap between germline ends came to 8 bases. Germline CDR1 is LNHDA and CDR2 is SQIVND (reference sequence). The CDR3 loop spans 13 amino acids. CDR3 sequence reads: CASSMGQTYEQYF. CDR3 coding DNA: TGTGCCAGTAGTATGGGACAAACCTACGAGCAGTACTTC. The complete variable domain, with remaining parts taken from reference TRBV19 and TRBJ2-7, reads DGGITQSPKYLFRKEGQNVTLSCEQNLNHDAMYWYRQDPGQGLRLIYYSQIVNDFQKGDIAEGYSVSREKKESFPLTVTSAQKNPTAFYLCASSMGQTYEQYFGPGTRLTVT.

The CDR3 protein is CASSNRDRGYNEQFF. CDR3 DNA sequence: TGTGCCAGCAGCAACCGGGACAGGGGCTACAATGAGCAGTTCTTC. V usage is TRBV28 and J usage is TRBJ2-1; 10 nucleotides match TRBD1. Trimming cost V 6 bases and J 3 bases; bases outside gene matches: 5. The CDR3 spans 15 residues. CDR1 and CDR2 from the germline V gene are MDHEN and SYDVKM. Variable domain in full (rest from reference TRBV28 and TRBJ2-1): DVKVTQSSRYLVKRTGEKVFLECVQDMDHENMFWYRQDPGLGLRLIYFSYDVKMKEKGDIPEGYSVSREKKERFSLILESASTNQTSMYLCASSNRDRGYNEQFFGPGTRLTVL.

The rearrangement joins TRBV20-1 to TRBJ2-7; D is possibly TRBD1 (5 bases). Germline V gene data show CDR1 as DFQATT and CDR2 as SNEGSKA (reference sequence). This CDR3 spans 10 amino acids. V shed 5 bases and J shed 5 bases, with 7 bases lying between them. This chain's CDR3 is CSAQGNEQYF. Here the CDR3 DNA reads TGCAGTGCTCAGGGAAACGAGCAGTACTTC.

The chain joins TRBV12-3 or TRBV12-4 to TRBJ2-3, with TRBD2 as a possible D gene (5 bases). V lost 2 bases, J lost 10 bases, and 10 bases lay in between. There are 12 residues in the CDR3. DNA of the CDR3: TGTGCCAGCAGTTTATATGGGAGAGCGCAGTATTTT. Amino acid sequence: CASSLYGRAQYF.

The genes are TRBV7-9 and TRBJ1-2, with 9 bases identical to TRBD1. Germline V gives CDR1 SEHNR, CDR2 FQNEAQ (reference sequence). This CDR3 spans 14 amino acids. Germline trimming cut 5 bases from V and 4 bases from J; bases unmatched to any gene: 5. In DNA form, the CDR3 reads TGTGCCAGCAGCGGACAGGGGCCCACCTATGGCTACACCTTC. This encodes CASSGQGPTYGYTF.

The chain uses TRBV3-1 (or the pseudogene TRBV3-2) and TRBJ1-3; maybe TRBD1 (6 bases). The CDR3 loop spans 15 amino acids. Germline loops: CDR1 LGHDT, CDR2 YNNKEL (reference sequence). The ends were cut back, 3 bases at V and 3 bases at J, with 12 bases in the middle. This CDR3 reads CASSQYRVLGNTIYF. The DNA for the CDR3 is TGTGCCAGCAGCCAGTACAGGGTGCTTGGAAACACCATATATTTT.

The V call is TRBV4-1, the J call TRBJ2-4, with 8 nucleotides matching TRBD1. V was clipped by 2 bases and J by 5 bases; unmatched bases: 8. The CDR3 runs to 16 residues. Germline V gene lookup returns CDR1 MGHRA and CDR2 YSYEKL. The CDR3 nucleotides are TGCGCCAGCAGCCAACCAAGGCAGGACAGGGAAAACATTCAGTACTTC. Residues: CASSQPRQDRENIQYF.